This passage covers 24 T cell receptor beta chains from one sample sequenced in a study of CD8 T cells in ankylosing spondylitis. Study-wide points: What seemed typical of ankylosing spondylitis blood was a TCR beta motif built from several highly homologous variants.

For these TCRs, the target antigens are not known. Each CDR3 protein is one row after TCRdb ran MiXCR on the 5' RACE reads. The repertoire holds some 800,000 distinct CDR3 sequences, with 12% as singletons. Sample: blood, either unsorted or a sorted T cell fraction (not recorded which). The origin of the receptors is a male donor with ankylosing spondylitis.

This clonotype appeared a few times. CDR3 amino acids: CASSQHEGAEAFF. CDR3 coding DNA: TGTGCCAGCTCCCAACATGAAGGGGCTGAAGCTTTCTTT. V and J are TRBV18 and TRBJ1-1; perhaps TRBD1 as D (5 bases). CDR3 length equals 13 residues. Germline-derived CDR1 and CDR2 are KGHSH and LQKENI. Deletions cut 6 bases from V and 6 bases from J, with 14 bases between.

This sequence joins TRBV7-9 and TRBJ2-7; D is uncertain. This CDR3 region has 14 residues. Germline lookup yields CDR1 SEHNR and CDR2 FQNEAQ (reference sequence). V was trimmed by 0 bases and J by 6 bases, leaving 12 bases between them. CDR3 coding DNA: TGTGCCAGCAGCTTAGCCCTACCAAATCGCGAGCAGTACTTC. Residues: CASSLALPNREQYF. Supplemented by reference TRBV7-9 and TRBJ2-7, the full variable domain reads DTGVSQNPRHKITKRGQNVTFRCDPISEHNRLYWYRQTLGQGPEFLTYFQNEAQLEKSRLLSDRFSAERPKGSFSTLEIQRTEQGDSAMYLCASSLALPNREQYFGPGTRLTVT.

This clonotype was counted ten times or more. This chain connects TRBV10-3 to TRBJ2-2; TRBD2 matches 10 bases. The CDR3 consists of 15 residues. Per germline, CDR1 ENHRY and CDR2 SYGVKD. V trimming: 8 bases; J trimming: 7 bases; junction bases outside the gene matches: 10. The CDR3 region is CAIESSGSEGGELFF. For the CDR3, the DNA is TGTGCCATCGAGTCTAGCGGGAGTGAAGGCGGGGAGCTGTTTTTT.

The V and J genes are TRBV27 and TRBJ1-2; 7 bases map to TRBD1. The CDR3 is made up of 16 amino acids. Germline trimming cut 4 bases from V and 4 bases from J; bases unmatched to any gene: 12. CDR1 is MNHEY and CDR2 is SMNVEV in the germline V gene (reference sequence). CDR3 amino acids: CASSSSRTGVSYGYTF. The CDR3 region has the DNA TGTGCCAGCAGTTCCTCCCGGACAGGAGTAAGCTATGGCTACACCTTC.

The chain couples TRBV21-1 to TRBJ1-6. TRBV21-1 counts as a pseudogene. CDR3 length: 17 amino acids. CDR3 nucleotide sequence: TGTGCCATGAGCGAGGGACCGCGGAACGCTTATAATTCACCCCTCCACTTT. This translates into CAMSEGPRNAYNSPLHF.

The chain carries TRBV2 and TRBJ1-1; TRBD1 matches 9 bases. Germline-derived CDR1 and CDR2 are SNHLY and FYNNEI. The CDR3 has 15 residues. J was trimmed by 7 bases and V by 1 base; bases with no gene match: 7. The CDR3 sequence: CASSEGPGQGREAFF. The CDR3 nucleotides read TGTGCCAGCAGTGAAGGCCCGGGACAGGGTCGTGAAGCTTTCTTT.

This clonotype was detected many times. This CDR3 is CAISPLAGLRGEQFF. The CDR3 DNA is TGTGCCATCAGTCCATTAGCGGGTCTAAGGGGTGAGCAGTTCTTC. The chain links TRBV10-3 to TRBJ2-1; TRBD2 agrees at 7 bases. The CDR3 spans 15 residues. V dropped 5 bases and J dropped 9; count of bases not matched to a gene: 13. Germline CDR1 ENHRY, CDR2 SYGVKD.

This clonotype showed up just a few times. The J gene is TRBJ2-2, the V gene TRBV18, with 7 bases aligning to TRBD1. With V trimmed by 0 bases and J by 8 bases, 0 bases remained unmatched. Germline lookup yields CDR1 KGHSH and CDR2 LQKENI. The CDR3 is 13 amino acids. The CDR3 reads CASSPPGQGELFF. CDR3 bases: TGTGCCAGCTCACCACCGGGACAGGGGGAGCTGTTTTTT.

V is TRBV7-2 and J is TRBJ2-2; 9 positions match TRBD1. The V gene's germline CDR1 is SGHTA and CDR2 FQGNSA. The CDR3 covers 16 residues. V lost 5 bases, J lost 3 bases, and 7 bases stayed unmatched. In nucleotides, the CDR3 is TGTGCCAGCAGCGCTAACAGGGGGCGATACACCGGGGAGCTGTTTTTT. It yields the protein CASSANRGRYTGELFF. Full variable domain (remainder filled in from reference TRBV7-2 and TRBJ2-2): GAGVSQSPSNKVTEKGKDVELRCDPISGHTALYWYRQSLGQGLEFLIYFQGNSAPDKSGLPSDRFSAERTGGSVSTLTIQRTQQEDSAVYLCASSANRGRYTGELFFGEGSRLTVL.

This clonotype was picked up many times. V and J are TRBV7-2 and TRBJ2-1, with 7 bases identical to TRBD1. V lost 2 bases, J lost 4 bases, and 2 bases stayed unmatched. There are 14 residues in the CDR3. From germline, CDR1 is SGHTA and CDR2 FQGNSA. The CDR3 region is CASSLNRGYNEQFF. CDR3 DNA: TGTGCCAGCAGCTTAAACAGGGGATACAATGAGCAGTTCTTC.

The rearrangement links TRBV20-1 to TRBJ2-3; tentative D call: TRBD2 (5 bases). The CDR3 has 12 residues. Germline CDR1 is DFQATT and CDR2 is SNEGSKA (reference sequence). The CDR3 loop reads CAPGLAADTQYF. DNA of the CDR3: TGCGCCCCCGGCCTAGCCGCAGATACGCAGTATTTT.

V gene TRBV7-9 combines with J gene TRBJ1-1; tentatively, D is TRBD1 (5 bases). Trimming stripped 5 bases from V and 9 bases from J, with 13 bases between. This CDR3 is built from 12 residues. Germline CDR1 and CDR2: SEHNR and FQNEAQ (reference sequence). In DNA, the CDR3 is TGTGCCAGCAGCCCCGGAGACAGTAAAGCTTTCTTT. Translation gives CASSPGDSKAFF.

The table lists this clonotype with many counts. J is TRBJ2-7 and V is TRBV5-1; D is possibly TRBD1 (5 bases). The germline V gene has CDR1 SGHRS and CDR2 YFSETQ. The CDR3 has 14 amino acids. V lost 0 bases and J lost 4, with 11 bases in between. CDR3 region: CASSLDVRAYEQYF. The CDR3 coding sequence is TGCGCCAGCAGCTTGGATGTCAGGGCATACGAGCAGTACTTC.

The rearrangement uses TRBV7-9 and TRBJ1-2; a possible D gene is TRBD1 (6 bases). The CDR3 runs 16 residues. Trimming left V 2 bases short and J 6 bases short, with 19 bases between. Germline V gene sequence: CDR1 SEHNR, CDR2 FQNEAQ (reference sequence). The CDR3 protein is CASSLIRGAGVDGYTF. The DNA of the CDR3 is TGTGCCAGCAGCTTAATTCGAGGGGCAGGGGTTGATGGCTACACCTTC.

This chain joins TRBV7-2 and TRBJ1-1; D unresolved. The germline V and J ends were trimmed by 3 bases and 0 bases, with 8 bases remaining between them. The germline V gene encodes CDR1 SGHTA and CDR2 FQGNSA. The CDR3 is made up of 14 amino acids. CDR3 protein: CASSFSAVNTEAFF. DNA of the CDR3: TGTGCCAGCAGCTTCAGTGCGGTGAACACTGAAGCTTTCTTT.

This clonotype turned up a few times. The chain links TRBV10-3 to TRBJ2-5; D is possibly TRBD1 (6 bases). The CDR3 loop spans 15 amino acids. Germline CDR1 is ENHRY and CDR2 is SYGVKD. Trimming left V 6 bases short and J 4 bases short, with 18 bases between. CDR3 in DNA: TGTGCCATCAGGGGCAACAGGGTTTTGGTAGAGACCCAGTACTTC. It translates to CAIRGNRVLVETQYF.

The V gene is TRBV9, the J gene TRBJ1-5; a weak D match, TRBD1 (6 bases). Germline CDR1 reads SGDLS; CDR2 reads YYNGEE. CDR3 size: 14 residues. Trimming stripped 2 bases from V and 3 bases from J, with 9 bases between. The chain's CDR3 is CASSVGQNNQPQHF. Here the CDR3 DNA reads TGTGCCAGCAGCGTTGGACAGAACAATCAGCCCCAGCATTTT.

This clonotype was counted only a few times. The chain joins TRBV7-9 to TRBJ2-5; D is possibly TRBD1 (6 bases). The CDR3 totals 15 residues. Germline values: CDR1 SEHNR, CDR2 FQNEAQ (reference sequence). Trimming removed 5 bases from V and 2 bases from J, with 15 bases in between. The CDR3 sequence: CASSTYYRAQETQYF. In nucleotides, the CDR3 is TGTGCCAGCAGCACATACTACAGGGCTCAAGAGACCCAGTACTTC.

V is TRBV5-1 and J is TRBJ1-2; no clear D. V lost 3 bases and J lost 8, with 17 bases in between. CDR3 length equals 14 residues. CDR1 is SGHRS and CDR2 is YFSETQ in the germline V gene. The CDR3 loop reads CASSSPPGMDGYTF. CDR3 in DNA: TGCGCCAGCAGCTCCCCTCCGGGGATGGACGGCTACACCTTC.

The V gene is TRBV25-1, the J gene TRBJ2-5; the match to TRBD2 covers 12 bases. V shed 0 bases, J shed 4 bases, and the junction held 3 bases outside the gene matches. The CDR3 contains 16 residues. Germline CDR1 and CDR2: MGHDK and SYGVNS. The chain's CDR3 is CASSEYQLAGGETQYF. CDR3 bases: TGTGCCAGCAGTGAATACCAACTAGCGGGGGGAGAGACCCAGTACTTC.

There are a few counts of this clonotype. CDR3 sequence reads: CASSLGSYYEQYF. The CDR3 DNA sequence: TGTGCCAGCAGTTTAGGGTCCTACTACGAGCAGTACTTC. V is TRBV28 and J is TRBJ2-7; no clear D gene. V was shortened by 2 bases and J by 3 bases, with 8 bases between the two germline ends. Germline V gene sequence: CDR1 MDHEN, CDR2 SYDVKM. The CDR3 is 13 amino acids.

In its sample, this clonotype was seen a few times. This sequence joins TRBV4-3 and TRBJ1-4, with D unresolved. CDR1 is LGHNA, CDR2 YSLEER, per germline. Trimming took off 1 base at V and 7 bases at J, with 13 bases between the two ends. This CDR3 has 15 residues. CDR3 amino acids: CASSQGSLWGEKLFF. The CDR3 DNA reads as TGCGCCAGCAGCCAAGGGAGCCTTTGGGGTGAAAAACTGTTTTTT.

This clonotype was observed a handful of times. The CDR3 reads CSASPLGTSTDTQYF. The DNA for the CDR3 is TGCAGTGCTAGTCCTCTGGGCACTAGCACAGATACGCAGTATTTT. V gene TRBV20-1 combines with J gene TRBJ2-3, with no clear D. The germline gives CDR1 DFQATT, CDR2 SNEGSKA (reference sequence). There are 15 residues in the CDR3. V lost 3 bases and J 0 bases, leaving 13 bases between the germline ends.

This clonotype was recorded a few times. J is TRBJ1-1 and V is TRBV5-1; D not resolved. V shed 0 bases and J shed 5 bases, with 20 bases lying between them. Germline CDR1 is SGHRS and CDR2 is YFSETQ. CDR3 size: 17 residues. Here the CDR3 reads CASSLDRSGSGRTEAFF. In DNA form, the CDR3 reads TGCGCCAGCAGCTTGGATCGCTCCGGATCGGGAAGGACTGAAGCTTTCTTT.